These 27 T cell receptor beta chains were sequenced from one sample in a study of PD-1 blockade in classical Hodgkin lymphoma. Autologous stem cell transplantation was followed by relapse in every patient, and brentuximab vedotin exposure varied. Clones were sequenced by immunoSEQ multiplex PCR, and TCRdb holds only the in-frame ones, with some missing. The sample yields roughly 42,000 clones, approximately 71% seen once. The source was peripheral blood mononuclear cells (PBMCs), collected at baseline. The receptors here all came from a human donor with classical Hodgkin lymphoma.

V gene TRBV7-8 combines with J gene TRBJ1-2, with D possibly TRBD1 on 5 matching bases. The CDR3 totals 13 residues. CDR1 SGHVS and CDR2 FQNEAQ come from the germline V gene. V lost 5 bases and J lost 8, with 15 bases in between. This CDR3 is CASSNQVSGGYTF. The CDR3 region has the DNA TGTGCCAGCAGCAATCAGGTTTCAGGGGGCTACACCTTC.

This chain joins TRBV7-9 and TRBJ2-3; D may be TRBD2 (5 bases). Germline loops: CDR1 SEHNR, CDR2 FQNEAQ (reference sequence). Trimming removed 6 bases at V and 2 bases at J, with 18 bases between. This CDR3 spans 16 amino acids. The CDR3 sequence is CASRGREGAITDTQYF. CDR3 nucleotides: TGTGCCAGCAGAGGACGTGAGGGTGCAATCACAGATACGCAGTATTTT.

The rearrangement links TRBV10-3 to TRBJ1-1, with a possible D match to TRBD1 (5 bases). The CDR3 has 15 amino acids. V lost 9 bases to trimming and J lost 1 base, with 18 bases between them. Germline lookup yields CDR1 ENHRY and CDR2 SYGVKD. The CDR3 nucleotides read TGTGCCATGGCCGAGGAGGGGTGGGCGAACACTGAAGCTTTCTTT. This sequence encodes CAMAEEGWANTEAFF.

The chain has TRBV7-6 and TRBJ2-3, with a weak D call TRBD2 (6 bases). In germline, CDR1 is SGHVS, CDR2 FNYEAQ. There are 13 residues in the CDR3. V lost 0 bases and J lost 6, with 7 bases in between. Here the CDR3 reads CASSLAGGDTQYF. In DNA, the CDR3 is TGTGCCAGCAGCTTAGCCGGGGGTGATACGCAGTATTTT.

This sequence joins TRBV5-1 and TRBJ2-7; 7 bases match TRBD1. After removal of 3 bases from V and 6 bases from J, the junction contained 9 bases not matched to a gene. CDR1 SGHRS and CDR2 YFSETQ come from the germline V gene. The CDR3 is 14 amino acids. In nucleotides, the CDR3 is TGCGCCAGCAGCTCGCTAAACAGGGGAAGCGAGCAGTACTTC. Amino acid sequence: CASSSLNRGSEQYF.

The chain employs TRBV18 and TRBJ2-7, with D unclear. This CDR3 has 13 amino acids. V lost 6 bases to trimming and J lost 4 bases, with 13 bases between them. Germline CDR1 is KGHSH and CDR2 is LQKENI. CDR3 DNA sequence: TGTGCCAGCTCTACCGGGTATGGGTACGAGCAGTACTTC. Its translation is CASSTGYGYEQYF.

This clone was picked up many times. V gene TRBV7-9 combines with J gene TRBJ2-2; TRBD1 might be the D (6 bases). The CDR3 covers 15 residues. Germline V gives CDR1 SEHNR, CDR2 FQNEAQ (reference sequence). V lost 8 bases, J lost 2 bases, and 15 bases lay in between. DNA of the CDR3: TGTGCCAGCCGAGGCCGGACAGATAACACCGGGGAGCTGTTTTTT. Translation: CASRGRTDNTGELFF.

This clone has more than one count but fewer than ten. The chain uses TRBV7-4 and TRBJ1-6; 7 nucleotides line up with TRBD1. The V and J ends lost 3 bases and 5 bases, in that order; junction bases with no gene match: 7. The germline V gene has CDR1 SGHVT and CDR2 SQSDAQ. This CDR3 is built from 16 residues. In DNA form, the CDR3 reads TGTGCCAGCAGCTTCGAACAGGGGTCTAATAATTCACCCCTCCACTTT. Encoded protein: CASSFEQGSNNSPLHF.

This chain links TRBV21-1 with TRBJ1-3. TRBV21-1 is a listed pseudogene. The CDR3 sequence is 15 residues long. The CDR3 region has the DNA TGTGCCAGCAGACAAAAAGGGAGAATTGGAAACACCATATATTTT. As protein: CASRQKGRIGNTIYF.

This clone was detected many times. The V and J genes are TRBV7-9 and TRBJ2-1; D is undetermined. This CDR3 region has 12 residues. Germline CDR1 and CDR2: SEHNR and FQNEAQ (reference sequence). V was trimmed by 2 bases and J by 7 bases, leaving 6 bases between them. The CDR3 DNA follows: TGTGCCAGCAGCTTATCTGCAAATGAGCAGTTCTTC. It specifies CASSLSANEQFF. Drawing the rest from reference TRBV7-9 and TRBJ2-1, the complete variable domain is DTGVSQNPRHKITKRGQNVTFRCDPISEHNRLYWYRQTLGQGPEFLTYFQNEAQLEKSRLLSDRFSAERPKGSFSTLEIQRTEQGDSAMYLCASSLSANEQFFGPGTRLTVL.

V is TRBV30 and J is TRBJ2-3, with D perhaps being TRBD1 or TRBD2 (5 bases each). Between the trimmed V and J ends, which lost 7 bases and 2 bases, there was a span of 16 bases. This CDR3 spans 14 amino acids. The germline CDR1 and CDR2 sequences are GTSNPN and SVGIG (reference sequence). The CDR3 loop is CASNRDLNTDTQYF. The CDR3 DNA reads as TGTGCCTCCAACCGGGACCTGAACACAGATACGCAGTATTTT.

The gene calls are TRBV7-6 and TRBJ2-7, with D uncertain. V lost 4 bases, J lost 0 bases, and 4 bases lay in between. This CDR3 contains 12 residues. CDR1 and CDR2 from the germline V gene are SGHVS and FNYEAQ. Written as DNA, the CDR3 is TGTGCCAGCAGCTCCCACTCCTACGAGCAGTACTTC. Amino acid sequence: CASSSHSYEQYF.

The V gene is TRBV7-2, the J gene TRBJ2-5, with D hard to call. Germline V CDR1 and CDR2: SGHTA, FQGNSA. This CDR3 has 13 residues. V was pared by 6 bases and J by 4 bases, with 12 bases between. The CDR3 bases are TGTGCCAGCAGGGGGTTCGGGCGAGAGACCCAGTACTTC. Translated, it gives CASRGFGRETQYF.

V and J are TRBV7-9 and TRBJ2-3; D gene ambiguous. V lost 5 bases, J lost 2 bases, and 14 bases lay in between. CDR1 is SEHNR, CDR2 FQNEAQ, per germline (reference sequence). The CDR3 is made up of 15 amino acids. CDR3 in amino acids: CASSGGKRPTDTQYF. The DNA for the CDR3 is TGTGCCAGCAGCGGTGGAAAACGCCCCACAGATACGCAGTATTTT.

The V and J genes are TRBV9 and TRBJ2-7; 8 bases align to TRBD1. The CDR3 loop spans 14 amino acids. The V gene's germline CDR1 is SGDLS and CDR2 YYNGEE. Losses at the gene ends were 7 bases for V and 3 bases for J; bases not matched to a gene: 9. Written as DNA, the CDR3 is TGTGCCAGCGGAAGGACAGGGAACAACTACGAGCAGTACTTC. It is translated as CASGRTGNNYEQYF.

The J gene is TRBJ1-2, the V gene TRBV4-3; D possibly corresponds to TRBD1 (6 bases). Trimming left V 4 bases short and J 1 base short, with 13 bases between. This CDR3 is 15 amino acids long. The germline gives CDR1 LGHNA, CDR2 YSLEER. CDR3 sequence (DNA): TGCGCCAGCAGCCCGAGCCAGGGGATTAACTATGGCTACACCTTC. This translates into CASSPSQGINYGYTF.

The chain employs TRBV7-9 and TRBJ2-2; D remains unclear. CDR1 is SEHNR, CDR2 FQNEAQ, per germline (reference sequence). The V end was cut by 1 base, the J end by 3 bases, with 3 bases between. The CDR3 spans 13 residues. The DNA of the CDR3 is TGTGCCAGCAGCTTAGAGTACACCGGGGAGCTGTTTTTT. Translated: CASSLEYTGELFF.

The V gene is TRBV4-1, the J gene TRBJ1-1, with D perhaps matching TRBD1 (5 bases). The CDR3 covers 16 residues. Germline V lookup: CDR1 MGHRA, CDR2 YSYEKL. Deletions cut 1 base from V and 2 bases from J, with 14 bases between. The CDR3 protein is CASSQGFRDSNTEAFF. In DNA form, the CDR3 reads TGCGCCAGCAGCCAAGGTTTCCGAGACAGTAACACTGAAGCTTTCTTT.

The V and J genes are TRBV30 and TRBJ2-4; D is undetermined. Germline V gene sequence: CDR1 GTSNPN, CDR2 SVGIG (reference sequence). The CDR3 totals 13 residues. V shed 1 base and J shed 0 bases, with 4 bases lying between them. CDR3 amino acids: CAWSEGAKNIQYF. Written as DNA, the CDR3 is TGTGCCTGGAGTGAGGGAGCCAAAAACATTCAGTACTTC.

The chain combines TRBV6-5 with TRBJ2-5; D perhaps matches TRBD1 (5 bases). The CDR3 has 15 amino acids. The V gene's germline CDR1 is MNHEY and CDR2 SVGAGI. Trimming removed 8 bases from V and 5 bases from J, with 21 bases in between. The CDR3 region has the DNA TGTGCCAGCGGGTTTGGGGCGCGGCCTAGGGAGACCCAGTACTTC. Translation: CASGFGARPRETQYF.

CDR3 protein: CASSQGLLGRETQYF. CDR3 bases: TGCGCCAGCAGCCAAGGACTCCTAGGGCGAGAGACCCAGTACTTC. V is TRBV4-1 and J is TRBJ2-5; D ambiguous. Trimming took off 1 base at V and 4 bases at J, with 13 bases between the two ends. Looked up from germline, CDR1 is MGHRA and CDR2 is YSYEKL. The CDR3 covers 15 residues.

The count of this clone is one. CDR3 protein: CASSGGRAFF. The CDR3 DNA sequence: TGTGCCAGTTCAGGGGGTAGAGCTTTCTTT. The rearrangement joins TRBV28 to TRBJ1-1, with 7 positions matching TRBD1. With 9 bases clipped from V and 10 bases from J, the junction kept 5 bases outside the gene matches. This CDR3 has 10 amino acids. Per germline, CDR1 MDHEN and CDR2 SYDVKM.

This clone was observed a single time. The chain combines TRBV5-1 with TRBJ1-2; D call uncertain. Germline CDR1 reads SGHRS; CDR2 reads YFSETQ. Deletions cut 4 bases from V and 3 bases from J, with 10 bases between. This CDR3 has 13 residues. CDR3: CASSDGRDYGYTF. The CDR3 region has the DNA TGCGCCAGCAGCGACGGGAGGGACTATGGCTACACCTTC.

The chain carries TRBV11-2 and TRBJ2-5, with a tentative D call TRBD2 (5 bases). Between the trimmed V and J ends, which lost 7 bases and 5 bases, there was a span of 14 bases. This CDR3 contains 13 residues. Germline V gives CDR1 SGHAT, CDR2 FQNNGV. CDR3 sequence reads: CASTVWSGETQYF. As DNA, the CDR3 is TGTGCCAGCACCGTATGGTCGGGGGAGACCCAGTACTTC.

The chain is built from TRBV6-5 and TRBJ2-7, with D possibly TRBD1 on 6 matching bases. The V and J ends lost 5 bases and 2 bases respectively, with 10 bases between them. The CDR3 spans 13 residues. Germline V CDR1 and CDR2: MNHEY, SVGAGI. The CDR3 DNA reads TGTGCCAGCAGTGGGGGCGAAACCTACGAGCAGTACTTC. It is translated as CASSGGETYEQYF.

This clone was found once. The rearrangement joins TRBV6-1 to TRBJ2-4, with D hard to call. Trimming cost V 3 bases and J 6 bases, with 9 bases left between them. The germline gives CDR1 MNHNS, CDR2 SASEGT. The CDR3 totals 13 residues. In DNA, the CDR3 is TGTGCCAGCAGTGAGACCTCTTTAAACATTCAGTACTTC. Its protein product is CASSETSLNIQYF.

V is TRBV9 and J is TRBJ2-7; TRBD1 agrees at 7 bases. The CDR3 covers 14 residues. Germline CDR1 SGDLS, CDR2 YYNGEE. V dropped 2 bases and J dropped 2; count of bases not matched to a gene: 4. The CDR3, as DNA: TGTGCCAGCAGCGTGGGGGACAGAACCTACGAGCAGTACTTC. It yields the protein CASSVGDRTYEQYF.